This T cell receptor (beta chain) was recorded in a study of tumor-infiltrating lymphocytes in localized non-small cell lung cancer. Across the whole study: Several tumor histologies, both smoking statuses, and some post-neoadjuvant chemotherapy samples were included.

Only in-frame clones appear in the TCRdb table, and some are missing; sequencing was by immunoSEQ multiplex PCR. The profile shows 12,000 or so clones, more than 60% of them singletons. Comments on this clone: Its matching antigen is unknown.

General study results and limits: Tumors had more T cell infiltration than uninvolved lung, per TCRbeta sequencing and CD3 counts. Not all patients were TCR sequenced, owing to tissue quantity.

This TCR derives from a human donor with non-small cell lung cancer. The sequenced sample consisted of lung tumor tissue.

CDR3 loop: CASTGGTGLFV. The DNA for the CDR3 is TGTGCCAGCACCGGTGGGACAGGGCTTTTCGTC. The chain joins TRBV6-7 to TRBJ2-7; 9 positions agree with TRBD1. TRBV6-7 is noted as an ORF with a role that remains uncertain. The CDR3 consists of 11 residues.